The 2 T cell receptor beta chains below come from one sample, sequenced in a study of identical twins. TCRdb processed the 5' RACE reads anew with MiXCR; each CDR3 protein has one entry. In the table there are approximately 700,000 distinct CDR3 sequences, roughly 6% of which are singletons. Sequenced material: naive T cells sorted from blood. These receptor sequences come from a young man in good health.

This clonotype was detected only a few times. The chain recombines TRBV12-3 or TRBV12-4 with TRBJ2-7; 7 nucleotides align to TRBD1. The CDR3 is made up of 14 amino acids. V was pared by 5 bases and J by 2 bases, with 6 bases of the junction left unmatched. CDR3 in DNA: TGTGCCAGCAGTGCCCGGGACAGAACCTACGAGCAGTACTTC. It translates to CASSARDRTYEQYF.

This clonotype was observed at least ten times. This chain links TRBV6-1 with TRBJ1-4; D is undetermined. The V end lost 5 bases, the J end lost 4 bases, and 14 bases lay between the germline ends. CDR1 is MNHNS and CDR2 is SASEGT in the germline V gene. The CDR3 runs to 15 residues. CDR3 in DNA: TGTGCCAGCAGTCCCCGTGACGGAGGTAATGAAAAACTGTTTTTT. Encoded protein: CASSPRDGGNEKLFF.